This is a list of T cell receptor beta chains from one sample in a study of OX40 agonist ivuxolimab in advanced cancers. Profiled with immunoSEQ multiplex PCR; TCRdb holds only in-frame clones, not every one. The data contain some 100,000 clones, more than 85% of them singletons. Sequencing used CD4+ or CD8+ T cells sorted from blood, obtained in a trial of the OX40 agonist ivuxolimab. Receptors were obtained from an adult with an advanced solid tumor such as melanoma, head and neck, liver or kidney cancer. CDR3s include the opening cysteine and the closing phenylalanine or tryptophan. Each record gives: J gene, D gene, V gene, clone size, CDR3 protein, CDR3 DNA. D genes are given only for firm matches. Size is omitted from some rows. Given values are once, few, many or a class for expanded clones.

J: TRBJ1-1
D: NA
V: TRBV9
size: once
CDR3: CASSVDGADNTEAFF
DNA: TGTGCCAGCAGCGTGGATGGGGCAGATAACACTGAAGCTTTCTTT

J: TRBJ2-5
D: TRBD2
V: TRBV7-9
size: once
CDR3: CASSLKVAGVLRETQYF
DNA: TGTGCCAGCAGCTTAAAGGTAGCGGGAGTCCTTAGGGAGACCCAGTACTTC

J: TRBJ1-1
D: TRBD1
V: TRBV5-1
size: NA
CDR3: CASSQGAANTEAFF
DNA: TGCGCCAGCAGCCAGGGGGCGGCGAACACTGAAGCTTTCTTT

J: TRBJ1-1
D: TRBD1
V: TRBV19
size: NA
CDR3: CASRGQGETEAFF
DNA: TGTGCCAGTAGGGGTCAGGGGGAGACTGAAGCTTTCTTT

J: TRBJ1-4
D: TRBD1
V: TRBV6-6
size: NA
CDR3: CASSYPGQGKEKLFF
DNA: TGTGCCAGCAGTTACCCGGGACAGGGGAAAGAAAAACTGTTTTTT

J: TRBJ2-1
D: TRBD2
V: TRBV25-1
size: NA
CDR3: CASSAPLAGYNEQFF
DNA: TGTGCCAGCAGCGCCCCTTTAGCGGGGTACAATGAGCAGTTCTTC

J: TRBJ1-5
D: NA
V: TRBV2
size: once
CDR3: CASSEESGGQPQHF
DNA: TGTGCCAGCAGTGAAGAGTCCGGTGGTCAGCCCCAGCATTTT

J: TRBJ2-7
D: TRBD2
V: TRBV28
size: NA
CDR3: CASSPTTSGRVYEQYF
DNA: TGTGCCAGCAGTCCTACGACTAGCGGGAGGGTTTACGAGCAGTACTTC

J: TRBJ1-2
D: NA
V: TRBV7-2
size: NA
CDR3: CASSLGAVSRGYTF
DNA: TGTGCCAGCAGCTTAGGCGCGGTCAGCCGCGGCTACACCTTC

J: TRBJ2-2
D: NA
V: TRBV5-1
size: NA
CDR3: CASSLVLGTGELFF
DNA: TGCGCCAGCAGCTTGGTGCTGGGGACCGGGGAGCTGTTTTTT

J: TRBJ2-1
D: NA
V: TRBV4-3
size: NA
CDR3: CASSQEGPPFYNEQFF
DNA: TGCGCCAGCAGCCAAGAAGGGCCACCCTTCTACAATGAGCAGTTCTTC